The 10 T cell receptor beta chains reported below all come from one sample, sequenced in a study of response to subunit inactivated influenza vaccine. MiXCR, applied by TCRdb to the RT-PCR reads, yields one record per CDR3 protein. The table lists around 540,000 distinct CDR3 sequences, approximately 12% of them singletons. Source: PBMCs from blood, taken on the day of vaccination. The receptor source for this set is a man in his forties or fifties who received an inactivated influenza vaccine.

This clonotype was found a few times. The genes are TRBV10-3 and TRBJ2-1; 8 positions agree with TRBD2. Germline trimming cut 1 base from V and 6 bases from J; bases unmatched to any gene: 8. CDR3 length equals 16 residues. From germline, CDR1 is ENHRY and CDR2 SYGVKD. The CDR3 here is CAISELRAGGRNEQFF. The CDR3 DNA reads as TGTGCCATCAGTGAGTTAAGGGCGGGAGGACGCAATGAGCAGTTCTTC.

The V call is TRBV4-1, the J call TRBJ2-4; D not certain. The CDR3 runs to 15 residues. Germline V gene sequence: CDR1 MGHRA, CDR2 YSYEKL. The V and J ends lost 1 base and 0 bases respectively, with 7 bases between them. The DNA of the CDR3 is TGCGCCAGCAGCCAAGTTCGCTTAGCCAAAAACATTCAGTACTTC. This encodes CASSQVRLAKNIQYF.

This clonotype was found many times. The V and J genes are TRBV29-1 and TRBJ2-5, with TRBD1 as a possible D gene (5 bases). Looked up from germline, CDR1 is SQVTM and CDR2 is ANQGSEA. V was pared by 4 bases and J by 2 bases, with 11 bases between. This CDR3 contains 13 residues. This chain's CDR3 is CSVAVTGQETQYF. CDR3 DNA sequence: TGCAGCGTTGCTGTTACAGGTCAAGAGACCCAGTACTTC.

This clonotype was picked up a small number of times. The CDR3: CASSLDRAIGVQYF. CDR3 nucleotides: TGTGCCAGCAGCTTAGATCGGGCAATCGGAGTCCAGTACTTC. The rearrangement uses TRBV7-2 and TRBJ2-5; D is unresolved. The germline V gene has CDR1 SGHTA and CDR2 FQGNSA. The length of the CDR3 is 14 residues. V gave up 1 base and J gave up 10 bases, with 16 bases separating them.

The table lists this clonotype with a few counts. This chain connects TRBV5-5 to TRBJ1-6; no clear D gene. CDR1 is SGHKS, CDR2 YYEKEE, per germline (reference sequence). The V end was cut by 0 bases, the J end by 11 bases, with 12 bases between. The CDR3 length is 14 residues. DNA for the CDR3: TGTGCCAGCAGCTTGGTGGCCAGCGGAACACCCCTCCACTTT. Residues: CASSLVASGTPLHF.

The V gene is TRBV9, the J gene TRBJ2-7; possibly TRBD1 or TRBD2 for D (5 bases each). The CDR3 is 14 amino acids. The V end was cut by 3 bases, the J end by 2 bases, with 12 bases between. Looked up from germline, CDR1 is SGDLS and CDR2 is YYNGEE. CDR3 sequence reads: CASSGPRDPYEQYF. DNA for the CDR3: TGTGCCAGCAGCGGCCCCAGGGACCCCTACGAGCAGTACTTC.

This clonotype has just a few counts. This chain links TRBV12-3 or TRBV12-4 with TRBJ2-2, with TRBD1 matching 7 bases. The CDR3 length is 14 residues. V dropped 5 bases and J dropped 5; count of bases not matched to a gene: 5. Written as DNA, the CDR3 is TGTGCCAGCAGTCGAGGGGGCTGGACCGGGGAGCTGTTTTTT. Translation: CASSRGGWTGELFF.

About this clonotype itself: One end of the junction does not line up with germline, which may come from a read error. The rearrangement links TRBV29-1 to TRBJ2-7; 7 positions agree with TRBD2. The CDR3 contains 15 residues. Germline V CDR1 and CDR2: SQVTM, ANQGSEA. This chain's CDR3 is CSVEYLGGSSFEQYF. Written as DNA, the CDR3 is TGCAGCGTTGAGTACTTGGGCGGGAGCTCCTTCGAGCAGTACTTC.

In its sample, this clonotype was seen many times. This chain links TRBV12-3 or TRBV12-4 with TRBJ2-7, with a weak D call TRBD2 (6 bases). V was pared by 4 bases and J by 3 bases, with 10 bases between. This CDR3 has 13 amino acids. In DNA, the CDR3 is TGTGCCAGCAGTTCGGGACTGGGCTACGAGCAGTACTTC. Translated, it gives CASSSGLGYEQYF.

This clonotype was counted ten times or more. The chain employs TRBV20-1 and TRBJ1-3, with no clear D. This CDR3 comprises 13 residues. Germline V gives CDR1 DFQATT, CDR2 SNEGSKA (reference sequence). The CDR3 reads CSAHKTSGNTIYF. The CDR3 DNA reads as TGCAGCGCTCATAAGACCTCTGGAAACACCATATATTTT.